These 26 T cell receptor beta chains came from one sample sequenced in a study of T cell changes during pregnancy in multiple sclerosis. The protocol was immunoSEQ multiplex PCR, while the TCRdb copy is restricted to in-frame clones and leaves out a portion. The repertoire holds tens of thousands of clones, roughly nine tenths seen once, with approximately 3.5% in the top ten. Sequencing used peripheral blood, obtained before pregnancy. The receptors here all came from a female donor with multiple sclerosis, enrolled in a pregnancy study.

V is TRBV5-8 and J is TRBJ2-5; TRBD1 matches 8 bases. Germline V gene data show CDR1 as SGHTS and CDR2 as YDEGEE. The CDR3 contains 14 residues. The J segment lost 2 bases and the V segment lost 3 bases, leaving 3 bases of the junction unmatched. CDR3 region: CASSSGQGQETQYF. The DNA for the CDR3 is TGTGCCAGCAGCTCCGGACAGGGTCAAGAGACCCAGTACTTC.

J is TRBJ1-6 and V is TRBV5-1, with 9 bases aligning to TRBD1. J was trimmed by 10 bases and V by 0 bases; bases with no gene match: 5. CDR3 size: 15 residues. Germline CDR1 SGHRS, CDR2 YFSETQ. This CDR3 is CASSLAGQGRSPLHF. CDR3 DNA sequence: TGCGCCAGCAGCTTGGCGGGACAGGGCCGGTCACCCCTCCACTTT.

In this sample, this clone turned up once. The chain combines TRBV29-1 with TRBJ2-1; a weak D match, TRBD2 (5 bases). Germline V gene data show CDR1 as SQVTM and CDR2 as ANQGSEA. The CDR3 contains 11 residues. The CDR3 is CSGSVYNEQFF. The CDR3 bases are TGCTCGGGGTCGGTCTACAATGAGCAGTTCTTC.

This chain uses TRBV30 with TRBJ1-2; TRBD1 is a possible D gene (5 bases). Germline CDR1 is GTSNPN and CDR2 is SVGIG (reference sequence). The CDR3 sequence is 12 residues long. V was clipped by 4 bases and J by 4 bases, with 10 bases between them. CDR3 nucleotides: TGTGCCTGGAATGGGGGGAGCTATGGCTACACCTTC. Amino acid sequence: CAWNGGSYGYTF.

The chain uses TRBV30 and TRBJ2-3; D is unclear. Germline values: CDR1 GTSNPN, CDR2 SVGIG (reference sequence). This CDR3 comprises 12 residues. Trimming shortened V by 0 bases and J by 8 bases, and 9 bases separated the two germline ends. CDR3: CAWSVEHGTQYF. The DNA for the CDR3 is TGTGCCTGGAGTGTAGAGCACGGTACGCAGTATTTT.

This clone was observed once. This chain connects TRBV5-6 to TRBJ1-1, with TRBD1 matching 9 bases. The CDR3 extends over 14 amino acids. Germline CDR1 reads SGHDT; CDR2 reads YYEEEE. V lost 4 bases to trimming and J lost 5 bases; unmatched junction nucleotides: 6. The CDR3 here is CASSRDREVTEAFF. CDR3 coding DNA: TGTGCCAGCAGCCGGGACAGGGAGGTGACTGAAGCTTTCTTT.

This clone was counted once. The chain is built from TRBV5-8 and TRBJ2-5, with 9 bases identical to TRBD1. Looked up from germline, CDR1 is SGHTS and CDR2 is YDEGEE. This CDR3 is built from 14 residues. J was trimmed by 4 bases and V by 4 bases; bases with no gene match: 5. The CDR3 DNA is TGTGCCAGCAGCCAGGGACAGGGAGTAGAGACCCAGTACTTC. It encodes CASSQGQGVETQYF.

This clone occurred once. This chain links TRBV11-2 with TRBJ2-7; 9 nucleotides agree with TRBD2. Trimming took 2 bases from V and 3 from J; bases not matched to a gene: 17. The CDR3 sequence is 19 residues long. Germline CDR1 and CDR2: SGHAT and FQNNGV. CDR3 nucleotides: TGTGCCAGCAGCTTAAGTTCCTCTAGCGGGGTAATTTTAGGCTACGAGCAGTACTTC. This gives the protein CASSLSSSSGVILGYEQYF.

The V call is TRBV5-1, the J call TRBJ1-1; 9 bases are a match to TRBD1. This CDR3 has 15 residues. Germline V CDR1 and CDR2: SGHRS, YFSETQ. Unmatched junction bases numbered 0, after V lost 0 bases and J lost 0 bases. CDR3 nucleotides: TGCGCCAGCAGCTTGGGGACAGGGGTGAACACTGAAGCTTTCTTT. Its protein product is CASSLGTGVNTEAFF.

DNA of the CDR3: TGTGCCAGCAGTTACTCAGCCAAGAACACTGAAGCTTTCTTT. It codes for CASSYSAKNTEAFF. The V gene is TRBV6-6, the J gene TRBJ1-1; D unresolved. CDR1 and CDR2 (germline): MNHNY, SVGAGI (reference sequence). The V and J ends lost 0 bases and 1 base respectively, with 6 bases between them. CDR3 length: 14 amino acids.

The CDR3 DNA sequence: TGTGCCAGCAGTTTAGGGACAAGTAGCAATCAGCCCCAGCATTTT. Amino acids: CASSLGTSSNQPQHF. The V gene is TRBV27, the J gene TRBJ1-5; tentatively, D is TRBD1 (6 bases). The CDR3 consists of 15 residues. Trimming pared 2 bases from V and 0 bases from J, leaving 8 bases between. Germline V gives CDR1 MNHEY, CDR2 SMNVEV (reference sequence).

The sample holds one count of this clone. The V and J genes are TRBV5-1 and TRBJ1-3; D is uncertain. The CDR3 is made up of 12 amino acids. CDR1 is SGHRS and CDR2 is YFSETQ in the germline V gene. V was trimmed by 1 base and J by 3 bases, leaving 2 bases between them. The CDR3 nucleotides are TGCGCCAGCAGCTTGTATGGAAACACCATATATTTT. This encodes CASSLYGNTIYF. The variable domain in full, with the rest retrieved from reference TRBV5-1 and TRBJ1-3, is KAGVTQTPRYLIKTRGQQVTLSCSPISGHRSVSWYQQTPGQGLQFLFEYFSETQRNKGNFPGRFSGRQFSNSRSEMNVSTLELGDSALYLCASSLYGNTIYFGEGSWLTVV.

CDR3 bases: TGTGCCAGCAGTTCCGGGCAGGGTGACCCCTACAATGAGCAGTTCTTC. Translated, it gives CASSSGQGDPYNEQFF. This chain joins TRBV28 and TRBJ2-1; D is perhaps TRBD1 (5 bases). Per the germline V gene, CDR1 is MDHEN and CDR2 is SYDVKM. Trimming removed 4 bases from V and 2 bases from J, with 15 bases in between. This CDR3 has 16 residues. Drawing the rest from reference TRBV28 and TRBJ2-1, the complete variable domain is DVKVTQSSRYLVKRTGEKVFLECVQDMDHENMFWYRQDPGLGLRLIYFSYDVKMKEKGDIPEGYSVSREKKERFSLILESASTNQTSMYLCASSSGQGDPYNEQFFGPGTRLTVL.

The chain is built from TRBV5-1 and TRBJ1-1; D gene ambiguous. V was shortened by 4 bases and J by 4 bases, with 11 bases between the two germline ends. CDR1 and CDR2 (germline): SGHRS, YFSETQ. The CDR3 is made up of 13 amino acids. CDR3 amino acids: CASSRWPGTEAFF. CDR3 sequence (DNA): TGCGCCAGCAGCAGGTGGCCGGGCACTGAAGCTTTCTTT.

This clone is a singleton in its sample. This chain joins TRBV19 and TRBJ1-4; D call uncertain. The CDR3 extends over 14 amino acids. With 8 bases removed from V and 7 bases from J, the gap between germline ends came to 17 bases. Germline V gives CDR1 LNHDA, CDR2 SQIVND (reference sequence). The CDR3, as DNA: TGTGCCAGTCGACCGGGTTCAAGCCCTGAAAAACTGTTTTTT. Translating it yields CASRPGSSPEKLFF.

The J gene is TRBJ2-1, the V gene TRBV5-1; D possibly corresponds to TRBD1 (5 bases). V was clipped by 2 bases and J by 4 bases, with 13 bases between them. CDR1 and CDR2 (germline): SGHRS, YFSETQ. This CDR3 is 15 amino acids long. The CDR3 DNA sequence: TGCGCCAGCAGCTTAACCCCCGACAGTTACAATGAGCAGTTCTTC. This encodes CASSLTPDSYNEQFF.

The chain links TRBV5-1 to TRBJ2-1; weak D call: TRBD2 (6 bases). Germline-derived CDR1 and CDR2 are SGHRS and YFSETQ. The V gene lost 8 bases and the J gene lost 10 bases, with 19 bases spanning the gap. The CDR3 is 13 residues long. In DNA form, the CDR3 reads TGCGCCAGTTCCGTCACCAGGGAGGCCGAGCAGTTCTTC. It encodes CASSVTREAEQFF. Together with reference TRBV5-1 and TRBJ2-1, the CDR3 gives the full variable domain: KAGVTQTPRYLIKTRGQQVTLSCSPISGHRSVSWYQQTPGQGLQFLFEYFSETQRNKGNFPGRFSGRQFSNSRSEMNVSTLELGDSALYLCASSVTREAEQFFGPGTRLTVL.

The rearrangement links TRBV7-2 to TRBJ2-2; D remains unclear. V lost 5 bases and J lost 7, with 8 bases in between. Looked up from germline, CDR1 is SGHTA and CDR2 is FQGNSA. The CDR3 consists of 12 residues. Here the CDR3 DNA reads TGTGCCAGCAGCCACTACGACGGGGAGCTGTTTTTT. Translated: CASSHYDGELFF.

The genes are TRBV6-1 and TRBJ2-7, with 7 bases fitting TRBD2. CDR1 and CDR2 (germline): MNHNS, SASEGT. There are 15 residues in the CDR3. V lost 4 bases to trimming and J lost 2 bases; unmatched junction nucleotides: 8. DNA for the CDR3: TGTGCCAGCAGTGCCGGGGGGACCGCCGCCTACGAGCAGTACTTC. Its translation: CASSAGGTAAYEQYF.

The chain joins TRBV4-2 to TRBJ2-3, with 9 nucleotides matching TRBD1. V trimming: 3 bases; J trimming: 2 bases; junction bases outside the gene matches: 3. Germline loops: CDR1 LGHNA, CDR2 YNFKEQ. The CDR3 covers 15 residues. The CDR3 nucleotides are TGTGCCAGCAGCCAGGACAGGGGATTCACAGATACGCAGTATTTT. It encodes CASSQDRGFTDTQYF.

The chain carries TRBV6-6 and TRBJ2-7; D remains unclear. The CDR3 consists of 13 residues. The V and J ends lost 6 bases and 6 bases respectively, with 15 bases between them. CDR1 and CDR2 from the germline V gene are MNHNY and SVGAGI (reference sequence). This chain's CDR3 is CASSPFLQSEQYF. Written as DNA, the CDR3 is TGTGCCAGCAGCCCCTTCTTACAGAGCGAGCAGTACTTC.

The chain has TRBV6-1 and TRBJ1-5; the D is unclear. Germline CDR1 reads MNHNS; CDR2 reads SASEGT. The length of the CDR3 is 13 residues. With 7 bases removed from V and 3 bases from J, the gap between germline ends came to 10 bases. The CDR3 DNA reads as TGTGCCAGCACGTCCACAGTCAATCAGCCCCAGCATTTT. This encodes CASTSTVNQPQHF.

The chain carries TRBV30 and TRBJ2-1; 13 nucleotides agree with TRBD2. Germline CDR1 GTSNPN, CDR2 SVGIG (reference sequence). CDR3 length: 15 residues. In DNA form, the CDR3 reads TGTGCTCTTAAGAGGACTAGCGGGGGATACAATGAGCAGTTCTTC. Translation: CALKRTSGGYNEQFF.

The chain combines TRBV28 with TRBJ1-1, with D perhaps matching TRBD1 (6 bases). V lost 6 bases and J lost 0, with 26 bases in between. Germline V gene data show CDR1 as MDHEN and CDR2 as SYDVKM. The CDR3 spans 19 residues. CDR3 nucleotides: TGTGCCAGCAGCCCCCTCGGGGGGGCGGGAACGTGGATGAACACTGAAGCTTTCTTT. Translated: CASSPLGGAGTWMNTEAFF.

The chain joins TRBV6-5 to TRBJ2-7; no reliable D call. CDR3 length: 13 amino acids. CDR1 MNHEY and CDR2 SVGAGI come from the germline V gene. Trimming left V 6 bases short and J 12 bases short, with 21 bases between. The CDR3 coding sequence is TGTGCCAGCAGCTCTGGGCCTACTCCTCCGTTGTACTTC. Translation: CASSSGPTPPLYF.

In DNA, the CDR3 is TGTGCCAGCAGCCCTACTAGGCGAATAGGCACGCAGTATTTT. This gives the protein CASSPTRRIGTQYF. V gene TRBV9 combines with J gene TRBJ2-3, with a possible D match to TRBD2 (5 bases). Germline V gives CDR1 SGDLS, CDR2 YYNGEE. The CDR3 is 14 amino acids. The V end lost 4 bases, the J end lost 9 bases, and 18 bases lay between the germline ends. Based on the CDR3 plus reference TRBV9 and TRBJ2-3, the full variable domain is DSGVTQTPKHLITATGQRVTLRCSPRSGDLSVYWYQQSLDQGLQFLIQYYNGEERAKGNILERFSAQQFPDLHSELNLSSLELGDSALYFCASSPTRRIGTQYFGPGTRLTVL.